The sequence of this TCR beta chain was determined in a study of cytomegalovirus exposure and HLA in healthy donors. The germline gives CDR1 WSHSY, CDR2 SAAADI. The CDR3 is made up of 14 amino acids. The ends lost 2 bases at V and 6 bases at J; junction bases unmatched: 1. The study ran its PCR with 60 Vbeta and 13 Jbeta primers. Produced via immunoSEQ multiplex PCR; TCRdb's table is partial and in-frame only. The data hold around 110,000 clones, with less than 80% observed a single time. Each donor was nominally healthy when sampled (though unrecorded immune exposures were likely). Sequenced sample: PBMCs. V is TRBV10-2 and J is TRBJ1-6; 7 positions match TRBD1. The TCR was taken from a man aged 30 to 39 in good health and CMV-seronegative. This CDR3 reads CASSEQGVNSPLHF. The CDR3 DNA sequence: TGCGCCAGCAGTGAGCAGGGGGTTAATTCACCCCTCCACTTT.